This T cell receptor (beta chain) was sequenced in a study of T cell changes during pregnancy in multiple sclerosis (dated by TCRdb to the late 2010s). Study-level background: The study examined how the T cell repertoire changed over the course of pregnancy in women with multiple sclerosis.

The library was made by the immunoSEQ multiplex PCR assay. TCRdb re-hosts the immuneACCESS table, in-frame sequences only. Its copies lack some clones; in the studies checked, an unresolved V gene accounts for under half of them, and the cause for the rest is not known. Recorded for this sample are more than 35,000 clones; 80% to 95% of them occurred a single time. Of the sample, 0.35% to 0.45% falls within the top ten clones. The CDR3 runs 13 amino acids, cysteine and phenylalanine included. Just CDR3 DNA is preserved here, 39 bases in frame from base 1. V sheds 2 bases and J sheds 7 bases, leaving 10 bases between their ends. Via the germline V gene, CDR1 is SGHRS and CDR2 YFSETQ. Details on this clone: Its specific antigen is unknown. No base qualities exist here, and no much larger clone lies one base off it.

This TCR derives from a female donor in good health, enrolled as a control in a pregnancy study. The rearranged chain carries TRBV5-1 and TRBJ2-4; no D gene can be assigned with confidence. The input for sequencing was CD4+ T cells from peripheral blood mononuclear cells, taken in the third trimester of pregnancy. CDR3 region: CASSFPGLNIQYF. Here is the DNA: TGCGCCAGCAGCTTCCCCGGGTTGAACATTCAGTACTTC. Beyond the CDR3, the reference TRBV5-1 and TRBJ2-4 genes provide the residues; the full variable domain reads: KAGVTQTPRYLIKTRGQQVTLSCSPISGHRSVSWYQQTPGQGLQFLFEYFSETQRNKGNFPGRFSGRQFSNSRSEMNVSTLELGDSALYLCASSFPGLNIQYFGAGTRLSVL.